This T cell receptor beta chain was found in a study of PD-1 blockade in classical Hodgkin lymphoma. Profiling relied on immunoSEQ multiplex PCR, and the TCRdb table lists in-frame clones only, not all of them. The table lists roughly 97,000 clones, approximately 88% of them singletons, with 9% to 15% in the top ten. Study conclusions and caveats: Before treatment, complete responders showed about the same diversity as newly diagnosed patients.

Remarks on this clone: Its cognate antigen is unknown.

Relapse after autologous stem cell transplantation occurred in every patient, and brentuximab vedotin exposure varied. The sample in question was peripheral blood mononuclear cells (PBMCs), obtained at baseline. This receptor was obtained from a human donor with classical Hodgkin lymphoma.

CDR3 DNA sequence: TGTGCCAGCAGTGCCGCAGGGGGTGCGTGGGGCTACACCTTC. Amino acid sequence: CASSAAGGAWGYTF. The chain joins TRBV25-1 to TRBJ1-2, with 7 bases lining up with TRBD1. The CDR3 is 14 amino acids. V shed 4 bases and J 8 bases; nucleotides not matched to a gene: 10. Germline loops: CDR1 MGHDK, CDR2 SYGVNS.